This TCR beta chain is drawn from a study of naive and memory T cell subsets. Broader study findings: Especially in CD8 cells, naive repertoires contained a few larger clonotypes, possibly CD45RA-re-expressing memory cells.

Cells stained for CD3, CD4, CD8, CD45RA and CD27 were sorted into four subsets. In the case of this clonotype: The target antigen is unknown. Given a much more abundant clone one base away, this may be a read error.

Both TRBC1 and TRBC2 were covered by a beta constant-region primer of two equimolar oligonucleotides. Nested alpha and beta constant-region primers with the SP2 primer drove four PCR rounds on ligated cDNA. Via MiXCR, TCRdb re-called the UMI-ligation and nested PCR reads, giving one row per CDR3 protein. The sample lists more than 95,000 distinct CDR3 sequences, about 15% occurring once. The CDR3 is made up of 14 amino acids. V shed 3 bases, J shed 8 bases, and the junction held 8 bases outside the gene matches. Looked up from germline, CDR1 is MNHEY and CDR2 is SMNVEV (reference sequence). The source is a human donor in good health. The chain uses TRBV27 and TRBJ2-7; TRBD1 matches at 9 bases. Source material: naive CD8+ T cells from blood. The CDR3 nucleotides are TGTGCCAGCAGTTTCGGGACAGGGTACGGACAGCAGTACTTC. This codes for CASSFGTGYGQQYF.